What follows are 28 T cell receptor beta chains derived from one specimen sequenced in a study of radiation and T cells in renal cell carcinoma (dated by TCRdb to the early 2020s). Libraries were built with the immunoSEQ multiplex PCR assay. TCRdb holds this immuneACCESS table with in-frame rearrangements only. Some clones are missing; in checked studies, unresolved V genes explain under half, and the rest has no known cause. Within this sample are roughly 78,000 clones, with roughly 82% of them counted one time only. Of the sample, almost 6% is held by the ten largest clones. The label giving this sample's time point can be read as: blood 2 weeks post-SBRT. The treatment or condition label, read with the paper, signifies: 15 Gy SBRT to primary tumor, nephrectomy 4 weeks later. This material consisted of blood, taken from a patient whose treatment included radiotherapy and nephrectomy. These receptors were taken from a man aged 60 to 69 with renal cell carcinoma.

CDR3 residues: CASSFGARVGYEQYF. The DNA for the CDR3 is TGTGCCAGCAGCTTTGGCGCACGGGTTGGGTACGAGCAGTACTTC. The chain uses TRBV11-2 and TRBJ2-7; D not resolved. The CDR3 loop spans 15 amino acids. V was shortened by 3 bases and J by 4 bases, with 16 bases between the two germline ends. Germline CDR1 and CDR2: SGHAT and FQNNGV.

The chain carries TRBV10-2 and TRBJ2-2; TRBD2 matches at 10 bases. The CDR3 has 17 residues. Losses at the gene ends were 7 bases for V and 7 bases for J; bases not matched to a gene: 15. Looked up from germline, CDR1 is WSHSY and CDR2 is SAAADI. CDR3 coding DNA: TGCGCCAGCACACCCACCCCGGTAGCGGGAGGCAGCGGGGAGCTGTTTTTT. It specifies CASTPTPVAGGSGELFF.

The V and J genes are TRBV10-2 and TRBJ2-3; 7 positions match TRBD2. CDR3 length: 14 residues. Germline loops: CDR1 WSHSY, CDR2 SAAADI. V lost 4 bases to trimming and J lost 4 bases; unmatched junction nucleotides: 5. This CDR3 reads CASSGLAAADTQYF. CDR3 DNA: TGCGCCAGCAGTGGGCTAGCGGCGGCAGATACGCAGTATTTT.

A remark on this clone: Compared with germline, one end of the junction differs, possibly owing to a read error. The rearrangement uses TRBV6-1 and TRBJ2-5; the D is unclear. Germline CDR1 and CDR2: MNHNS and SASEGT. The CDR3 runs to 14 residues. CDR3 sequence (DNA): TGCGCCTATAAGCCCCACAGTTTAGAAGAGACCCAGTACTTC. Protein: CAYKPHSLEETQYF.

V usage is TRBV30 and J usage is TRBJ2-5, with D maybe TRBD2 (7 bases). The V end lost 2 bases, the J end lost 2 bases, and 15 bases lay between the germline ends. This CDR3 contains 15 residues. Germline V gene sequence: CDR1 GTSNPN, CDR2 SVGIG (reference sequence). As DNA, the CDR3 is TGTGCCTGGAGTAGGGGGGAGGGACGGCAAGAGACCCAGTACTTC. Its protein product is CAWSRGEGRQETQYF.

This clone appeared a few times. V is TRBV5-1 and J is TRBJ2-2, with D perhaps matching TRBD2 (6 bases). The germline V and J ends were trimmed by 4 bases and 4 bases, with 17 bases remaining between them. The CDR3 extends over 16 amino acids. From germline, CDR1 is SGHRS and CDR2 YFSETQ. The CDR3 protein is CASSPDGGRATGELFF. In nucleotides, the CDR3 is TGCGCCAGCAGCCCCGACGGGGGTCGTGCCACCGGGGAGCTGTTTTTT.

The V and J genes are TRBV19 and TRBJ2-1; 10 bases line up with TRBD1. Germline lookup yields CDR1 LNHDA and CDR2 SQIVND (reference sequence). J lost 4 bases, V lost 5 bases, and 5 bases had no gene match. The CDR3 totals 15 residues. The CDR3 loop is CASSLRTGGYNEQFF. CDR3 DNA sequence: TGTGCCAGTAGTCTCCGGACAGGGGGATACAATGAGCAGTTCTTC.

This chain uses TRBV25-1 with TRBJ2-6; possible D gene TRBD2, 5 bases. Between the trimmed V and J ends, which lost 3 bases and 7 bases, there was a span of 10 bases. Looked up from germline, CDR1 is MGHDK and CDR2 is SYGVNS. CDR3 length equals 14 residues. Written as DNA, the CDR3 is TGTGCCAGCAGTGAGGTAGGGAGAGCCAACGTCCTGACTTTC. It yields the protein CASSEVGRANVLTF. The full variable domain, with the rest looked up from reference TRBV25-1 and TRBJ2-6, is EADIYQTPRYLVIGTGKKITLECSQTMGHDKMYWYQQDPGMELHLIHYSYGVNSTEKGDLSSESTVSRIRTEHFPLTLESARPSHTSQYLCASSEVGRANVLTFGAGSRLTVL.

The genes are TRBV30 and TRBJ1-3; D call uncertain. The CDR3 sequence is 12 residues long. The germline gives CDR1 GTSNPN, CDR2 SVGIG (reference sequence). Trimming removed 5 bases from V and 5 bases from J, with 10 bases in between. CDR3 loop: CAWSPSRNTIYF. CDR3 bases: TGTGCCTGGTCCCCGTCTCGAAACACCATATATTTT.

The V and J genes are TRBV7-8 and TRBJ1-3, with D unresolved. Germline loops: CDR1 SGHVS, CDR2 FQNEAQ. V was trimmed by 5 bases and J by 1 base, leaving 15 bases between them. The CDR3 is 16 amino acids. The DNA of the CDR3 is TGTGCCAGCAGCCCCCATCCCAGGCCGTCTGGAAACACCATATATTTT. Translated, it gives CASSPHPRPSGNTIYF. Together with reference TRBV7-8 and TRBJ1-3, the CDR3 gives the full variable domain: GAGVSQSPRYKVAKRGQDVALRCDPISGHVSLFWYQQALGQGPEFLTYFQNEAQLDKSGLPSDRFFAERPEGSVSTLKIQRTQQEDSAVYLCASSPHPRPSGNTIYFGEGSWLTVV.

This chain's CDR3 is CASSEIYRGKDGYTF. DNA for the CDR3: TGTGCCAGCAGTGAAATTTACCGAGGGAAAGATGGCTACACCTTC. The chain combines TRBV25-1 with TRBJ1-2; D is unclear. From germline, CDR1 is MGHDK and CDR2 SYGVNS. The ends were cut back, 2 bases at V and 6 bases at J, with 16 bases in the middle. There are 15 residues in the CDR3.

The CDR3 spells CASSPPGRERGYTF. CDR3 coding DNA: TGCGCCAGCAGCCCCCCCGGCAGGGAGAGGGGCTACACCTTC. This rearrangement joins TRBV4-3 to TRBJ1-2, with D tentatively TRBD1 (5 bases). Per the germline V gene, CDR1 is LGHNA and CDR2 is YSLEER. CDR3 length: 14 amino acids. The V end lost 4 bases, the J end lost 8 bases, and 17 bases lay between the germline ends.

This clone occurred a few times. This chain uses TRBV11-3 with TRBJ2-3, with 8 bases that match TRBD1. V shed 3 bases, J shed 8 bases, and the junction held 10 bases outside the gene matches. The germline V gene has CDR1 SGHNT and CDR2 YENEEA. The CDR3 covers 15 residues. The CDR3 nucleotides are TGTGCCAGCAGCTTGCGCGGCGGACAGGGACGTACGCAGTATTTT. It codes for CASSLRGGQGRTQYF.

This clone was seen only once. The chain has TRBV9 and TRBJ2-5; D may match TRBD1 or TRBD2 (5 bases each). Germline CDR1 is SGDLS and CDR2 is YYNGEE. The CDR3 has 14 amino acids. V was cut by 6 bases and J by 2 bases, with 14 bases left in between. Here the CDR3 DNA reads TGTGCCAGCAACCGGGATACAGGTCAAGAGACCCAGTACTTC. It is translated as CASNRDTGQETQYF.

The genes are TRBV11-2 and TRBJ1-1, with D unclear. V lost 0 bases to trimming and J lost 3 bases, with 5 bases between them. In germline, CDR1 is SGHAT, CDR2 FQNNGV. The CDR3 loop spans 13 amino acids. CDR3 nucleotides: TGTGCCAGCAGCTTAGAAAGGGACACTGAAGCTTTCTTT. This sequence encodes CASSLERDTEAFF.

This clone was found a few times. The chain joins TRBV28 to TRBJ2-7; D remains unclear. The ends were cut back, 3 bases at V and 4 bases at J, with 7 bases in the middle. Germline CDR1 MDHEN, CDR2 SYDVKM. This CDR3 has 12 amino acids. The chain's CDR3 is CASSLSFYEQYF. The CDR3 region has the DNA TGTGCCAGCAGTTTGTCCTTTTACGAGCAGTACTTC.

This sequence joins TRBV28 and TRBJ2-3; 7 bases align to TRBD2. The CDR3 length is 15 residues. J gave up 3 bases and V 0 bases, and 3 bases lay outside the gene matches. From germline, CDR1 is MDHEN and CDR2 SYDVKM. In DNA form, the CDR3 reads TGTGCCAGCAGTTTATGGGCTAGCGGAACAGATACGCAGTATTTT. Amino acids: CASSLWASGTDTQYF.

V usage is TRBV10-3 and J usage is TRBJ2-7, with D hard to call. With 6 bases removed from V and 1 base from J, the gap between germline ends came to 7 bases. Germline values: CDR1 ENHRY, CDR2 SYGVKD. This CDR3 comprises 12 residues. The CDR3 spells CAISGTSYEQYF. The CDR3 coding sequence is TGTGCCATCAGCGGTACATCCTACGAGCAGTACTTC.

The chain links TRBV28 to TRBJ1-3; 7 bases agree with TRBD1. CDR1 is MDHEN, CDR2 SYDVKM, per germline. After removal of 5 bases from V and 0 bases from J, the junction contained 7 bases not matched to a gene. This CDR3 region has 16 residues. The CDR3 sequence is CASSARTGLSGNTIYF. Here the CDR3 DNA reads TGTGCCAGCAGTGCCCGGACAGGACTCTCTGGAAACACCATATATTTT.

The chain uses TRBV2 and TRBJ2-7; D unresolved. V dropped 2 bases and J dropped 4 bases, with 9 bases sitting between them. The CDR3 loop spans 13 amino acids. The germline CDR1 and CDR2 sequences are SNHLY and FYNNEI. The DNA for the CDR3 is TGTGCCAGCAGTGAATGGCAGGATTACGAGCAGTACTTC. Amino acid sequence: CASSEWQDYEQYF.

This clone has more than one count but fewer than ten. The J gene is TRBJ1-1, the V gene TRBV9, with D possibly being TRBD1 (6 bases). The germline V and J ends were trimmed by 3 bases and 1 base, with 10 bases remaining between them. Per the germline V gene, CDR1 is SGDLS and CDR2 is YYNGEE. This CDR3 region has 14 residues. The CDR3 loop is CASSGRGTNTEAFF. In DNA, the CDR3 is TGTGCCAGCAGCGGGAGGGGGACGAACACTGAAGCTTTCTTT.

V gene TRBV5-1 combines with J gene TRBJ1-1, with TRBD1 matching 10 bases. This CDR3 is built from 14 residues. Per germline, CDR1 SGHRS and CDR2 YFSETQ. Trimming took 1 base from V and 4 from J; bases not matched to a gene: 1. CDR3 coding DNA: TGCGCCAGCAGCTTGAGGGACAGGGGCACTGAAGCTTTCTTT. Protein product: CASSLRDRGTEAFF.

The rearrangement links TRBV4-3 to TRBJ2-1, with 7 bases that match TRBD2. The junction had 8 bases not matched to a gene; V was cut back by 0 bases and J by 3 bases. CDR3 length equals 17 residues. CDR1 and CDR2 from the germline V gene are LGHNA and YSLEER. In nucleotides, the CDR3 is TGCGCCAGCAGCCAAGATTGGACTAGTCACAACTACAATGAGCAGTTCTTC. Residues: CASSQDWTSHNYNEQFF.

V and J are TRBV5-1 and TRBJ2-2; possibly TRBD1 or TRBD2 for D (6 bases each). Trimming removed 4 bases from V and 3 bases from J, with 13 bases in between. The CDR3 covers 15 residues. The germline V gene has CDR1 SGHRS and CDR2 YFSETQ. CDR3 protein: CASSEGGLDTGELFF. In DNA form, the CDR3 reads TGCGCCAGCAGCGAGGGGGGCCTAGACACCGGGGAGCTGTTTTTT. The entire variable domain, with the rest obtained from reference TRBV5-1 and TRBJ2-2, is as follows: KAGVTQTPRYLIKTRGQQVTLSCSPISGHRSVSWYQQTPGQGLQFLFEYFSETQRNKGNFPGRFSGRQFSNSRSEMNVSTLELGDSALYLCASSEGGLDTGELFFGEGSRLTVL.

The rearrangement uses TRBV5-1 and TRBJ2-7; 10 bases are a match to TRBD2. Trimming removed 1 base from V and 2 bases from J; junction bases left unmatched: 0. Per germline, CDR1 SGHRS and CDR2 YFSETQ. The CDR3 spans 14 residues. The CDR3 here is CASSLTSGTYEQYF. The CDR3 nucleotides read TGCGCCAGCAGCTTGACTAGCGGGACCTACGAGCAGTACTTC.

The V gene is TRBV7-2, the J gene TRBJ2-5; TRBD2 matches 7 bases. The CDR3 runs to 17 residues. V lost 2 bases, J lost 5 bases, and 14 bases stayed unmatched. The germline V gene has CDR1 SGHTA and CDR2 FQGNSA. The DNA of the CDR3 is TGTGCCAGCAGCTTACTGTCCCCCGGCGCGGGAGTGGAGACCCAGTACTTC. Protein: CASSLLSPGAGVETQYF.

This chain joins TRBV4-1 and TRBJ2-2, with D uncertain. Germline V gene sequence: CDR1 MGHRA, CDR2 YSYEKL. Trimming took off 3 bases at V and 1 base at J, with 6 bases between the two ends. The CDR3 runs to 14 residues. CDR3 DNA: TGCGCCAGCAGCCAGTTTTTGAACACCGGGGAGCTGTTTTTT. Translation: CASSQFLNTGELFF.

J is TRBJ2-6 and V is TRBV7-2, with D unclear. The CDR3 spans 14 residues. In germline, CDR1 is SGHTA, CDR2 FQGNSA. Deletions cut 1 base from V and 3 bases from J, with 4 bases between. The CDR3 reads CASSLVGGANVLTF. The CDR3 DNA follows: TGTGCCAGCAGCTTAGTAGGTGGGGCCAACGTCCTGACTTTC. Drawing the rest from reference TRBV7-2 and TRBJ2-6, the complete variable domain is GAGVSQSPSNKVTEKGKDVELRCDPISGHTALYWYRQSLGQGLEFLIYFQGNSAPDKSGLPSDRFSAERTGGSVSTLTIQRTQQEDSAVYLCASSLVGGANVLTFGAGSRLTVL.